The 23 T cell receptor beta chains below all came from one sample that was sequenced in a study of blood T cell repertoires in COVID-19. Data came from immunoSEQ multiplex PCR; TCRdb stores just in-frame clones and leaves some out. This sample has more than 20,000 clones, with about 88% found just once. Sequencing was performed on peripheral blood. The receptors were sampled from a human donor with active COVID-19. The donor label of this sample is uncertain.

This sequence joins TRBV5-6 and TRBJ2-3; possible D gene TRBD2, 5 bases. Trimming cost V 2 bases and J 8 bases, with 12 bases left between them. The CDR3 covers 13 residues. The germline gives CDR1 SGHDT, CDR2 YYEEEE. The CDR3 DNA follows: TGTGCCAGCAGCTTAAAGAGGGCCACTACGCAGTATTTT. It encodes CASSLKRATTQYF.

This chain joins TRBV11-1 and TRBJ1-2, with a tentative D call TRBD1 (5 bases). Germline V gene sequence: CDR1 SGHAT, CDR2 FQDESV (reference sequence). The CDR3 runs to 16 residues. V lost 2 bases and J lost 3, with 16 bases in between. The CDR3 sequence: CASSLRSRGLDYGYTF. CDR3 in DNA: TGTGCCAGCAGCTTAAGGTCAAGGGGACTTGACTATGGCTACACCTTC.

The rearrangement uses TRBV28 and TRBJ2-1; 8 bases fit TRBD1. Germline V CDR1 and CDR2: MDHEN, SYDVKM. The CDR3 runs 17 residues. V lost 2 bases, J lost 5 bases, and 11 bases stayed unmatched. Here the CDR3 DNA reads TGTGCCAGCAGTTTAGGTGGAGAGACAGGGGAGCACAATGAGCAGTTCTTC. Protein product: CASSLGGETGEHNEQFF.

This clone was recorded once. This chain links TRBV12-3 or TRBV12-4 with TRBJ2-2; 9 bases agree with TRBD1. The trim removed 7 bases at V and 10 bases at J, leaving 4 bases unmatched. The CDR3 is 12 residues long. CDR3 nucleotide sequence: TGTGCCAGCAATAACAGGGGGCTGGAGCTGTTTTTT. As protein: CASNNRGLELFF.

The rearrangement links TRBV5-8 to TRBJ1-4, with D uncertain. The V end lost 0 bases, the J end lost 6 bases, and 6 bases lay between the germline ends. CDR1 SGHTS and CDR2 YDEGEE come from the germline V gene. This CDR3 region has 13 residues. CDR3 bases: TGTGCCAGCAGCTTGGCTCCCGATGAAAAACTGTTTTTT. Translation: CASSLAPDEKLFF.

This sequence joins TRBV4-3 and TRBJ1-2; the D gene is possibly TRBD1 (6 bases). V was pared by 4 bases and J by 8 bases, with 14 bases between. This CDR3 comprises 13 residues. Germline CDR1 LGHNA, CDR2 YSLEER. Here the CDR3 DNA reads TGCGCCAGCAGCCGAAACAGGGTAGGCGGCTACACCTTC. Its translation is CASSRNRVGGYTF.

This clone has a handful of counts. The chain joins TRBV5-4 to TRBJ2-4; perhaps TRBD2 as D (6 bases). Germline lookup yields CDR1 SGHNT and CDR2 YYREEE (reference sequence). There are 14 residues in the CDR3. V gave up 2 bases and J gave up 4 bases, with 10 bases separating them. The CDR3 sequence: CASSLEGTKNIQYF. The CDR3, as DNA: TGTGCCAGCAGCTTAGAAGGGACTAAAAACATTCAGTACTTC.

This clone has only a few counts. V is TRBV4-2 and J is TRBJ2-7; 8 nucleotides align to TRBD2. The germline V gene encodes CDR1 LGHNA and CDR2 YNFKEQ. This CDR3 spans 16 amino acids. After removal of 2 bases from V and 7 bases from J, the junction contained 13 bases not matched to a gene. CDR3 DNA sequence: TGTGCCAGCAGCCAAACCCAGCGGGAGTCGTGGAGAGAGCAGTACTTC. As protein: CASSQTQRESWREQYF.

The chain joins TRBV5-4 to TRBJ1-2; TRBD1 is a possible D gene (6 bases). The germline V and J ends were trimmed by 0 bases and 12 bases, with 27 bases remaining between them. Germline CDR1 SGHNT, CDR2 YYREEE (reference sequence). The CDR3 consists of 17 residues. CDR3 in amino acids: CASSLAGDTAPGQRNTF. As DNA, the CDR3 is TGTGCCAGCAGCTTGGCCGGGGACACCGCCCCGGGGCAACGGAACACCTTC.

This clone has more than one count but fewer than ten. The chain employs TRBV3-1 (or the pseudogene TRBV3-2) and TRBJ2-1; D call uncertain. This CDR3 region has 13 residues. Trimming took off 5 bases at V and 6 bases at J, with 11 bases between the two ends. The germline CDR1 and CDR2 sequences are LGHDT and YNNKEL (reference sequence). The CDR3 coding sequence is TGTGCCAGCAGCGATTTTTACACCAATGAGCAGTTCTTC. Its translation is CASSDFYTNEQFF.

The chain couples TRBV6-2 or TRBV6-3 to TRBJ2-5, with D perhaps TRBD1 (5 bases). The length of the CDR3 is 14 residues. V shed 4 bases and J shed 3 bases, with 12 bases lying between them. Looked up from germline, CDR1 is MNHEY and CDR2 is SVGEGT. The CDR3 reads CASSLGVLEETQYF. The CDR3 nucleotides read TGTGCCAGCAGTTTAGGGGTCCTGGAAGAGACCCAGTACTTC.

This CDR3 reads CATDTKGAGANVLTF. CDR3 in DNA: TGTGCCACAGATACGAAGGGGGCTGGGGCCAACGTCCTGACTTTC. V is TRBV28 and J is TRBJ2-6; tentatively, D is TRBD1 (6 bases). V was clipped by 10 bases and J by 2 bases, with 15 bases between them. The CDR3 loop spans 15 amino acids. Germline V CDR1 and CDR2: MDHEN, SYDVKM.

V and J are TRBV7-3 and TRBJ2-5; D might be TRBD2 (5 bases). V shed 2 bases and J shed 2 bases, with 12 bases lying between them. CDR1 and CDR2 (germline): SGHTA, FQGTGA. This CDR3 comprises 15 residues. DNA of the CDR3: TGTGCCAGCAGCTTACAACCGGGGTGGCAAGAGACCCAGTACTTC. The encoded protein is CASSLQPGWQETQYF.

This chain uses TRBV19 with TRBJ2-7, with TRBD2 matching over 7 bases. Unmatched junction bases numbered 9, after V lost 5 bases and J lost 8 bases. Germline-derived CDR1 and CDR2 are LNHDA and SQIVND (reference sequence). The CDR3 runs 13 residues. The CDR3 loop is CASSPPGTNQQYF. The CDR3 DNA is TGTGCCAGTAGTCCGCCCGGGACTAACCAGCAGTACTTC.

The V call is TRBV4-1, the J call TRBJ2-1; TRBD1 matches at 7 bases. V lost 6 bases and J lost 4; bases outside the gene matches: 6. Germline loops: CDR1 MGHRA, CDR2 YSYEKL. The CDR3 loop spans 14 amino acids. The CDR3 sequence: CASRPGTAYNEQFF. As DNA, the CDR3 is TGCGCCAGCAGACCCGGGACAGCATACAATGAGCAGTTCTTC.

Here the CDR3 reads CASSLAAAGSYEQYF. For the CDR3, the DNA is TGTGCCAGCAGCTTAGCCGCGGCAGGGTCCTACGAGCAGTACTTC. The chain is built from TRBV11-1 and TRBJ2-7; tentatively, D is TRBD1 (5 bases). The CDR3 consists of 15 residues. CDR1 is SGHAT, CDR2 FQDESV, per germline (reference sequence). V dropped 0 bases and J dropped 1 base, with 10 bases sitting between them.

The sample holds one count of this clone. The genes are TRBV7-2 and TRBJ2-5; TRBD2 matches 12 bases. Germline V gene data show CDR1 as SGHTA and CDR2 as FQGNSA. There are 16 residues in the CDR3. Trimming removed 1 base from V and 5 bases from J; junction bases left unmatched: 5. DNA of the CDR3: TGTGCCAGCAGCTTAGATCTAGCGGGGGGGCGGGAGACCCAGTACTTC. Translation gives CASSLDLAGGRETQYF.

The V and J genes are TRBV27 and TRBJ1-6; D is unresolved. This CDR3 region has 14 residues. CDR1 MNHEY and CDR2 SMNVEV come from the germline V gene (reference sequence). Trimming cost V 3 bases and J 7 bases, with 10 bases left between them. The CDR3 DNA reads TGTGCCAGCAGTTTGGCGGTCTGGAATTCACCCCTCCACTTT. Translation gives CASSLAVWNSPLHF.

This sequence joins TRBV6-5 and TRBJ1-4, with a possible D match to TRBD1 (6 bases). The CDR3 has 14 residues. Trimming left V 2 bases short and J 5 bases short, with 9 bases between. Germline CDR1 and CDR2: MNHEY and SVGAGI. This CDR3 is CASSYGTQNEKLFF. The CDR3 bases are TGTGCCAGCAGTTACGGGACACAAAATGAAAAACTGTTTTTT.

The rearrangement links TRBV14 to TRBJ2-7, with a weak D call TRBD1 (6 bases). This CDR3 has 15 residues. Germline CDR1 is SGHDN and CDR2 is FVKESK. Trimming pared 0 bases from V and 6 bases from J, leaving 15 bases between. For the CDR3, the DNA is TGTGCCAGCAGCCAAGATCTTGCAGGGGTGGGCGAGCAGTACTTC. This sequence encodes CASSQDLAGVGEQYF.

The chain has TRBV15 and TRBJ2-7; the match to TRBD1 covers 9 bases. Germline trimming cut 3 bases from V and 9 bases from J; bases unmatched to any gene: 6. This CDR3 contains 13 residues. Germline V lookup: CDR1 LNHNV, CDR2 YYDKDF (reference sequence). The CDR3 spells CATSSSGQGWQYF. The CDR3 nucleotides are TGTGCCACCAGCAGTTCCGGACAGGGGTGGCAGTACTTC.

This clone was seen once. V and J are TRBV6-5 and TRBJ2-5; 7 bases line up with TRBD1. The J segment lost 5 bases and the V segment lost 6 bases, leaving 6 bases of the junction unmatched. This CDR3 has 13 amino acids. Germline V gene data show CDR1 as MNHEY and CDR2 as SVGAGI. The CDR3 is CASRPPRGETQYF. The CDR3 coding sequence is TGTGCCAGCAGGCCCCCCAGGGGGGAGACCCAGTACTTC.

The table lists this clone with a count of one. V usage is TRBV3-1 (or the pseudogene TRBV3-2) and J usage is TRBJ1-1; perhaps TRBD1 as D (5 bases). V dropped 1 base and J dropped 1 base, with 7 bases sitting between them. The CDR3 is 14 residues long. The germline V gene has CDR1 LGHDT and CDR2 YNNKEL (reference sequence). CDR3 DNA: TGTGCCAGCAGCCAAGTGCAGGGGAACACTGAAGCTTTCTTT. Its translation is CASSQVQGNTEAFF.